This is a list of T cell receptor beta chains from one sample in a study of identical twins. TCRdb redid the calling of the 5' RACE reads with MiXCR, one entry per CDR3 protein. The data contain 700,000 to 950,000 distinct CDR3 sequences, 9% to 15% of them singletons. These same records also appear under a second study, on yellow fever vaccine responses in identical twins.

The sample was PBMCs. The receptors shown here come from a young woman in good health. CDR3s include the opening cysteine and the closing phenylalanine or tryptophan. The D gene is left open where the match is weak. Part of the rows lack a size; the others show once, few, many or a class for expanded clones.

many	NA	TRBJ2-1	TRBV4-1	CASSQVVQGYNEQFF	TGCGCCAGCAGCCAAGTGGTCCAAGGGTACAATGAGCAGTTCTTC
NA	NA	TRBJ1-3	TRBV15	CATSRVALDSGNTIYF	TGTGCCACCAGCAGAGTGGCACTCGACTCTGGAAACACCATATATTTT
NA	TRBD2	TRBJ2-2	TRBV11-2	CASGHWGPSGGLNTGELFF	TGTGCCAGCGGACATTGGGGGCCTAGCGGGGGATTAAACACCGGGGAGCTGTTTTTT
NA	NA	TRBJ2-2	TRBV3-1	CACSHHRTANTGELFF	TGTGCCTGCAGCCATCACCGGACGGCGAACACCGGGGAGCTGTTTTTT
few	TRBD2	TRBJ2-5	TRBV10-1	CASSESTSGQETQYF	TGCGCCAGCAGTGAGTCGACTAGCGGCCAAGAGACCCAGTACTTC
many	NA	TRBJ2-6	TRBV12-3/TRBV12-4	CASSFLGRGANVLTF	TGTGCCAGCAGTTTTTTGGGTCGTGGGGCCAACGTCCTGACTTTC
many	NA	TRBJ2-2	TRBV3-1	CASSQGHSGRELFF	TGTGCCAGCAGCCAAGGGCACTCTGGCCGGGAGCTGTTTTTT
NA	NA	TRBJ2-2	TRBV14	CASSQDLGRRSGELFF	TGTGCCAGCAGCCAAGATTTGGGAAGGAGGTCCGGGGAGCTGTTTTTT
many	NA	TRBJ2-7	TRBV5-6	CASSSPGLYEQYF	TGTGCCAGCAGCTCGCCGGGACTCTACGAGCAGTACTTC
NA	NA	TRBJ2-1	TRBV7-2	CASSLVAGNYNEQFF	TGTGCCAGCAGCTTAGTGGCGGGCAACTACAATGAGCAGTTCTTC
NA	TRBD1	TRBJ1-1	TRBV7-6	CASSSQGARAEAFF	TGTGCCAGCAGCTCTCAGGGGGCAAGGGCTGAAGCTTTCTTT
many	NA	TRBJ1-3	TRBV7-9	CASTEGRLNTIYF	TGTGCCAGCACCGAGGGACGGTTAAACACCATATATTTT
NA	TRBD2	TRBJ2-1	TRBV6-5	CASSYRPLFGAGGTNEQFF	TGTGCCAGCAGTTACCGACCACTTTTTGGGGCGGGGGGCACGAATGAGCAGTTCTTC
many	NA	TRBJ2-3	TRBV12-3/TRBV12-4	CASSWGRKGGRDTQYF	TGTGCCAGCAGTTGGGGAAGAAAGGGGGGCAGGGATACGCAGTATTTT
NA	NA	TRBJ2-1	TRBV12-3/TRBV12-4	CASSFAGSEQFF	TGTGCCAGCAGTTTTGCCGGAAGTGAGCAGTTCTTC
few	NA	TRBJ2-7	TRBV5-5	CASSLSGVVSIEQYF	TGTGCCAGCAGCTTGAGTGGAGTTGTATCTATCGAGCAGTACTTC
NA	TRBD2	TRBJ2-5	TRBV25-1	CASSESRSAGLLQETQYF	TGTGCCAGCAGTGAAAGCCGTTCAGCGGGGCTCCTTCAAGAGACCCAGTACTTC
many	NA	TRBJ2-5	TRBV5-1	CASSLGHREETQYF	TGCGCCAGCAGCTTGGGACACAGGGAAGAGACCCAGTACTTC
many	TRBD1	TRBJ1-4	TRBV12-3/TRBV12-4	CASSPRTGKNEKLFF	TGTGCCAGCAGTCCCCGGACAGGGAAGAATGAAAAACTGTTTTTT
few	NA	TRBJ1-1	TRBV6-4	CASSDSAGTNTEAFF	TGTGCCAGCAGTGACTCGGCAGGGACCAACACTGAAGCTTTCTTT
NA	TRBD2	TRBJ2-2	TRBV7-8	CASSLLGGSRTGELFF	TGTGCCAGCAGCTTACTAGGCGGGAGTCGAACCGGGGAGCTGTTTTTT
NA	NA	TRBJ2-2	TRBV10-3	CAINSDPNTGELFF	TGTGCCATCAATAGCGATCCGAACACCGGGGAGCTGTTTTTT
few	TRBD2	TRBJ2-7	TRBV28	CASSSDRLAAYEQYF	TGTGCCAGCAGTTCCGACCGACTAGCCGCCTACGAGCAGTACTTC
NA	TRBD1	TRBJ1-5	TRBV20-1	CSAGTGDQPQHF	TGCAGTGCTGGGACAGGGGATCAGCCCCAGCATTTT
NA	TRBD2	TRBJ2-1	TRBV7-9	CASSPPEPGLVTIEQFF	TGTGCCAGCAGCCCCCCCGAGCCGGGACTAGTTACTATTGAGCAGTTCTTC
NA	NA	TRBJ2-1	TRBV28	CASTPLFIDYSSYNEQFF	TGTGCCAGCACCCCTTTGTTTATTGACTACAGCTCCTACAATGAGCAGTTCTTC
NA	TRBD2	TRBJ2-2	TRBV5-1	CASSPGTTETGELFF	TGCGCCAGCAGCCCGGGGACTACGGAGACCGGGGAGCTGTTTTTT